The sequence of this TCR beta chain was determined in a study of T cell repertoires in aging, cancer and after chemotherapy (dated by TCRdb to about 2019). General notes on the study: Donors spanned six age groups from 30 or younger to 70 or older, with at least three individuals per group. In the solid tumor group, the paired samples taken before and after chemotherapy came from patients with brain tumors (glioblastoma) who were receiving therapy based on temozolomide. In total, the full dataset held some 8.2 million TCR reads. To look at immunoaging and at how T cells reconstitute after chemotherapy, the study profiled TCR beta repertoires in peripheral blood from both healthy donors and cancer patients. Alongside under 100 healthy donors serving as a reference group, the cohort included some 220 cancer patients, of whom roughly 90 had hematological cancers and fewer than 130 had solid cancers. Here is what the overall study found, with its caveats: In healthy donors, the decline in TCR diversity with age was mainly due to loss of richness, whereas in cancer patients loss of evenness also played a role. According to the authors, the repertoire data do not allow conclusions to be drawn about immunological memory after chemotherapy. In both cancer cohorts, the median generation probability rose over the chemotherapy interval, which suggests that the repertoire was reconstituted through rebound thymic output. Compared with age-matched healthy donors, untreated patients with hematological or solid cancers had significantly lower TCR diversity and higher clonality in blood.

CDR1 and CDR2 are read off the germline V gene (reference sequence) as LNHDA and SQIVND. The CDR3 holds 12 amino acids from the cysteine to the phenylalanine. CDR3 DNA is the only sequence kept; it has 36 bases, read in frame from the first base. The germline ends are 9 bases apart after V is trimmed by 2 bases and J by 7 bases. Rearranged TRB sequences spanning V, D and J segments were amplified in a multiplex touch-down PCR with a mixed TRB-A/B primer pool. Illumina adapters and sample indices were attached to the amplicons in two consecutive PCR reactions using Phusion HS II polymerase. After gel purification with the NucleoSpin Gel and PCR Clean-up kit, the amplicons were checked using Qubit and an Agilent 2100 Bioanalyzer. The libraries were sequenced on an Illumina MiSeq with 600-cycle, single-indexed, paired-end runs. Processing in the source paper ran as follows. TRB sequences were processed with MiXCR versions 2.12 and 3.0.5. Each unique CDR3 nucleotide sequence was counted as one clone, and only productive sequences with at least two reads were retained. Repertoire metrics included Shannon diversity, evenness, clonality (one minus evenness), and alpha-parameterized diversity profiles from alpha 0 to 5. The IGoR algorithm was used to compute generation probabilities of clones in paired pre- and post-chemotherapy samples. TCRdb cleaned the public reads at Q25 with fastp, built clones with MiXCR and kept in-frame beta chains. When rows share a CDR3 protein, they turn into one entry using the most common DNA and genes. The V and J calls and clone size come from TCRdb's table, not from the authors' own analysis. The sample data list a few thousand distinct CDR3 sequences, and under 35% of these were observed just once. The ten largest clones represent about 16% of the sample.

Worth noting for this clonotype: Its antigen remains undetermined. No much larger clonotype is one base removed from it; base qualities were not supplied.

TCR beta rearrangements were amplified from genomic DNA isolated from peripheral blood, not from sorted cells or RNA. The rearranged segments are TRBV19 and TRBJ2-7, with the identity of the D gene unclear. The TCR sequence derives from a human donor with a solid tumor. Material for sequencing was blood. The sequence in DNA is TGTGCCAGTAGTATAATCGACGCGGAGCAGTACTTC. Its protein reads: CASSIIDAEQYF.